The source of this TCR beta chain is a study of blood T cell repertoires in COVID-19. The CDR3 is 15 residues long. Per the germline V gene, CDR1 is SGDLS and CDR2 is YYNGEE. Trimming took 0 bases from V and 0 from J, leaving 4 bases between them. This table comes from immunoSEQ multiplex PCR, and its TCRdb copy is limited to in-frame clones, with some not included. The sample comprises around 80,000 clones, 82% of which are singletons, and roughly 12% rests with the top ten. The V call is TRBV9, the J call TRBJ2-6; no reliable D call. This TCR was recovered from a man older than 75 with acute or convalescent COVID-19. Material for sequencing was peripheral blood. The DNA for the CDR3 is TGTGCCAGCAGCGTAGGGCTCTCTGGGGCCAACGTCCTGACTTTC. It yields the protein CASSVGLSGANVLTF.